The T cell receptor (beta chain) under discussion was sequenced for a study of CD8 T cells in Susac syndrome. V was shortened by 6 bases and J by 1 base, with 6 bases between the two germline ends. The CDR3 totals 12 residues. CDR1 is SQVTM, CDR2 ANQGSEA, per germline. RNA totalling about 0.45 to 1 ug underwent reverse transcription with random hexamers. The TCR beta CDR3 was amplified by immunoSEQ multiplex PCR across 54 Vbeta, 13 Jbeta. MiXCR, run by TCRdb on the immunoSEQ multiplex PCR reads, gives a single entry per CDR3 protein. The repertoire consists of about 150,000 distinct CDR3 sequences, with roughly 95% occurring once and the leading ten covering 0.15%.

The source is a human donor with multiple sclerosis. The chain joins TRBV29-1 to TRBJ2-2, with unresolved D. Material: CD8+ T cells from PBMCs. CDR3 sequence: CSVGKNTGELFF. The CDR3, as DNA: TGCAGCGTGGGGAAGAACACCGGGGAGCTGTTTTTT.